A single sample gave rise to the 21 T cell receptor beta chains below, sequenced in a study of cytomegalovirus exposure and HLA in healthy donors. The PCR made use of 60 Vbeta and 13 Jbeta primers. Only in-frame clones appear in the TCRdb table, and some are missing; sequencing was by immunoSEQ multiplex PCR. The data show about 180,000 clones, roughly four fifths seen once. The specimen sequenced was PBMCs. These receptors all come from a girl between 10 and 17 years old in good health and CMV-seropositive.

This clone showed up just a few times. The V call is TRBV6-4, the J call TRBJ1-2; perhaps TRBD1 as D (5 bases). The CDR3 is 15 residues long. Germline values: CDR1 MRHNA, CDR2 SNTAGT. V gave up 6 bases and J gave up 7 bases, with 21 bases separating them. The DNA of the CDR3 is TGTGCCAGCAGCCCCCAGGGTGCCACAGTATCTGGCTACACCTTC. Encoded protein: CASSPQGATVSGYTF.

V and J are TRBV7-9 and TRBJ2-2; 7 nucleotides match TRBD2. The CDR3 has 16 residues. The V gene end was trimmed by 6 bases and the J gene end by 0 bases; junction bases not matched to a gene: 7. Looked up from germline, CDR1 is SEHNR and CDR2 is FQNEAQ (reference sequence). CDR3 sequence (DNA): TGTGCCAGCAGGGGTTCCGGGACTACGAACACCGGGGAGCTGTTTTTT. Amino acids: CASRGSGTTNTGELFF.

The V gene is TRBV13, the J gene TRBJ2-1; 7 nucleotides align to TRBD2. V gave up 3 bases and J gave up 2 bases; unmatched junction bases: 4. CDR1 and CDR2 from the germline V gene are PRHDT and FYEKMQ (reference sequence). This CDR3 has 15 residues. The CDR3 region has the DNA TGTGCCAGCAGCTTCCTAGCGGAGACCTACAATGAGCAGTTCTTC. Translating gives CASSFLAETYNEQFF.

The V gene is TRBV18, the J gene TRBJ2-1; unclear D gene. Germline lookup yields CDR1 KGHSH and CDR2 LQKENI. This CDR3 comprises 16 residues. Trimming shortened V by 4 bases and J by 0 bases, and 13 bases separated the two germline ends. The CDR3 region has the DNA TGTGCCAGCTCACTCGAGAGGCTGGGCTCCTACAATGAGCAGTTCTTC. It encodes CASSLERLGSYNEQFF.

The CDR3 loop is CASNPLSSGGHEQYF. CDR3 sequence (DNA): TGCGCCAGCAATCCCTTAAGTTCCGGGGGACACGAGCAGTACTTC. The chain uses TRBV5-1 and TRBJ2-7, with a tentative D call TRBD2 (6 bases). The CDR3 totals 15 residues. Trimming took off 6 bases at V and 5 bases at J, with 21 bases between the two ends. Germline CDR1 SGHRS, CDR2 YFSETQ.

The chain carries TRBV13 and TRBJ2-5, with 12 bases that match TRBD1. CDR3 length: 16 residues. The junction had 5 bases not matched to a gene; V was cut back by 2 bases and J by 4 bases. The germline gives CDR1 PRHDT, CDR2 FYEKMQ (reference sequence). The CDR3 loop is CASSLRDRGPGETQYF. The DNA of the CDR3 is TGTGCCAGCAGCTTACGGGACAGGGGGCCGGGAGAGACCCAGTACTTC. Complete variable domain (other parts from reference TRBV13 and TRBJ2-5): AAGVIQSPRHLIKEKRETATLKCYPIPRHDTVYWYQQGPGQDPQFLISFYEKMQSDKGSIPDRFSAQQFSDYHSELNMSSLELGDSALYFCASSLRDRGPGETQYFGPGTRLLVL.

The chain has TRBV6-6 and TRBJ1-2; no reliable D call. V was pared by 3 bases and J by 8 bases, with 10 bases between. The CDR3 totals 12 residues. CDR1 is MNHNY, CDR2 SVGAGI, per germline (reference sequence). In nucleotides, the CDR3 is TGTGCCAGCAGTTATGAGGGTCGGGGCTACACCTTC. Encoded protein: CASSYEGRGYTF.

This sequence joins TRBV5-1 and TRBJ1-3; D call uncertain. The end of the DNA aligns better with TRBJ2-2, so the J call may be wrong. The CDR3 consists of 15 residues. Germline CDR1 reads SGHRS; CDR2 reads YFSETQ. Written as DNA, the CDR3 is TGCGCCAGCAGCTTGGTGGCTGGGCATACCGGGGAGCTGTTTTTT. Translated, it gives CASSLVAGHTGELFF.

The chain couples TRBV4-2 to TRBJ2-5, with 10 bases fitting TRBD2. This CDR3 region has 16 residues. V gave up 5 bases and J gave up 5 bases; unmatched junction bases: 11. Germline V lookup: CDR1 LGHNA, CDR2 YNFKEQ. The CDR3 region has the DNA TGTGCCAGCAGCGCCATTAGCGGGGGGCGGGGGGAGACCCAGTACTTC. Its translation: CASSAISGGRGETQYF.

The CDR3 DNA is TGTGCCAGTAGTCGAGACAGGGGCGACCAAGCTTTCTTT. Its translation: CASSRDRGDQAFF. V and J are TRBV19 and TRBJ1-1; 8 positions agree with TRBD1. CDR1 is LNHDA, CDR2 SQIVND, per germline (reference sequence). V was pared by 5 bases and J by 9 bases, with 8 bases of the junction left unmatched. The CDR3 covers 13 residues.

The genes are TRBV7-9 and TRBJ1-2; the D is unclear. Germline CDR1 is SEHNR and CDR2 is FQNEAQ (reference sequence). Trimming removed 5 bases from V and 6 bases from J, with 13 bases in between. CDR3 length: 13 amino acids. The CDR3 spells CASSPEAVNGYTF. The CDR3 DNA is TGTGCCAGCAGCCCAGAGGCAGTTAATGGCTACACCTTC.

The genes are TRBV28 and TRBJ1-2, with D uncertain. Trimming stripped 2 bases from V and 2 bases from J, with 6 bases between. Germline V lookup: CDR1 MDHEN, CDR2 SYDVKM. The CDR3 consists of 13 residues. CDR3 sequence: CASSLVANYGYTF. CDR3 DNA sequence: TGTGCCAGCAGTTTAGTAGCAAACTATGGCTACACCTTC.

This clone appeared a few times. The chain combines TRBV21-1 with TRBJ1-1; the D segment call TRBD1 is taken from the table without a DNA check. TRBV21-1 is a listed pseudogene. This CDR3 is built from 17 residues. CDR3 coding DNA: TGTGCCAGCAGCTCTAGTGGGGCAGTAGTAAGGTGGCCTGAAGCTTTCTTT. This encodes CASSSSGAVVRWPEAFF.

The CDR3 DNA reads as TGTGCCTGGAGAAGGAGGGGCTTCACTGGAAACACCATATATTTT. Its translation is CAWRRRGFTGNTIYF. This chain links TRBV30 with TRBJ1-3; D might be TRBD1 (5 bases). The CDR3 is 15 residues long. Trimming cost V 3 bases and J 2 bases, with 14 bases left between them. From germline, CDR1 is GTSNPN and CDR2 SVGIG (reference sequence). The whole variable domain, filled in from reference TRBV30 and TRBJ1-3, reads SQTIHQWPATLVQPVGSPLSLECTVEGTSNPNLYWYRQAAGRGLQLLFYSVGIGQISSEVPQNLSASRPQDRQFILSSKKLLLSDSGFYLCAWRRRGFTGNTIYFGEGSWLTVV.

The chain carries TRBV2 and TRBJ1-1, with D unclear. CDR3 length: 14 residues. V was shortened by 6 bases and J by 3 bases, with 14 bases between the two germline ends. CDR1 is SNHLY and CDR2 is FYNNEI in the germline V gene. The CDR3 coding sequence is TGTGCCAGCAGCGAACGGGCGCGGGACACTGAAGCTTTCTTT. Amino acids: CASSERARDTEAFF.

This chain connects TRBV27 to TRBJ2-1; TRBD2 might be the D (7 bases). This CDR3 is 17 amino acids long. Trimming removed 6 bases at V and 6 bases at J, with 24 bases between. Germline CDR1 is MNHEY and CDR2 is SMNVEV (reference sequence). The CDR3 here is CASRPIQGRERSNEQFF. CDR3 DNA sequence: TGTGCCAGCAGGCCGATTCAGGGGAGGGAACGGAGCAATGAGCAGTTCTTC.

The chain uses TRBV7-6 and TRBJ2-1, with TRBD2 as a possible D gene (6 bases). Trimming cost V 5 bases and J 0 bases, with 20 bases left between them. CDR3 length equals 18 residues. From germline, CDR1 is SGHVS and CDR2 FNYEAQ. CDR3 sequence (DNA): TGTGCCAGCAGCGGAGGGGTAGGGTTACCGAGCTCCTACAATGAGCAGTTCTTC. This codes for CASSGGVGLPSSYNEQFF. The complete variable domain, with remaining parts taken from reference TRBV7-6 and TRBJ2-1, reads GAGVSQSPRYKVTKRGQDVALRCDPISGHVSLYWYRQALGQGPEFLTYFNYEAQQDKSGLPNDRFSAERPEGSISTLTIQRTEQRDSAMYRCASSGGVGLPSSYNEQFFGPGTRLTVL.

The V gene is TRBV6-5, the J gene TRBJ2-3, with TRBD2 identical over 7 bases. Trimming cost V 0 bases and J 1 base; bases outside gene matches: 4. Germline V lookup: CDR1 MNHEY, CDR2 SVGAGI. The CDR3 spans 16 residues. The CDR3 DNA reads TGTGCCAGCAGTTACTCCCGACGGGGGGGCACAGATACGCAGTATTTT. The encoded protein is CASSYSRRGGTDTQYF.

This chain joins TRBV9 and TRBJ1-3, with D possibly matching TRBD1 (6 bases). CDR3 length: 15 amino acids. Germline CDR1 reads SGDLS; CDR2 reads YYNGEE. Deletions cut 4 bases from V and 2 bases from J, with 13 bases between. CDR3 sequence: CASSPGGDTGNTIYF. The CDR3, as DNA: TGTGCCAGCAGCCCCGGGGGGGACACTGGAAACACCATATATTTT. Combining the CDR3 with reference TRBV9 and TRBJ1-3 gives the whole variable domain DSGVTQTPKHLITATGQRVTLRCSPRSGDLSVYWYQQSLDQGLQFLIQYYNGEERAKGNILERFSAQQFPDLHSELNLSSLELGDSALYFCASSPGGDTGNTIYFGEGSWLTVV.

This chain connects TRBV11-2 to TRBJ1-1, with D unclear. The CDR3 sequence is 13 residues long. V was shortened by 8 bases and J by 5 bases, with 15 bases between the two germline ends. The germline V gene encodes CDR1 SGHAT and CDR2 FQNNGV. The CDR3 protein is CASPREVRTEAFF. In nucleotides, the CDR3 is TGTGCCAGCCCTCGGGAGGTTAGGACTGAAGCTTTCTTT. Looking up the rest from reference TRBV11-2 and TRBJ1-1 gives the full variable domain: EAGVAQSPRYKIIEKRQSVAFWCNPISGHATLYWYQQILGQGPKLLIQFQNNGVVDDSQLPKDRFSAERLKGVDSTLKIQPAKLEDSAVYLCASPREVRTEAFFGQGTRLTVV.

The chain carries TRBV9 and TRBJ2-4; TRBD1 is a possible D gene (5 bases). CDR3 size: 13 residues. V was clipped by 4 bases and J by 0 bases, with 5 bases between them. Germline V gene sequence: CDR1 SGDLS, CDR2 YYNGEE. This CDR3 is CASSRGAKNIQYF. The CDR3 coding sequence is TGTGCCAGCAGCAGGGGAGCCAAAAACATTCAGTACTTC.